This TCR beta chain was sequenced during a study of blood T cell repertoires in COVID-19. Study in general: PBMCs, B-cell-depleted T cells, or T cells were the source of the cDNA or gDNA that made up the material.

Trimming took 4 bases from V and 6 from J; bases not matched to a gene: 10. Germline lookup yields CDR1 KGHDR and CDR2 SFDVKD. This CDR3 comprises 15 residues. Clones were read by immunoSEQ multiplex PCR, and TCRdb kept only the in-frame ones, dropping some. The table shows fewer than 25,000 clones, with roughly nine tenths occurring only once. V is TRBV24-1 and J is TRBJ2-7; 8 bases match TRBD2. The sample comprised peripheral blood. This clonotype originated in a human donor in a cohort sampled during active COVID-19. CDR3 nucleotides: TGTGCCACCAGTGACCCCGTCAGCGGGGGCCGCGAGCAGTACTTC. This encodes CATSDPVSGGREQYF.